One and the same sample provided the 20 T cell receptor beta chains below, sequenced in a study of tissue T cells after allogeneic stem cell transplantation. The assay was immunoSEQ multiplex PCR, and TCRdb's table has in-frame clones only and misses some. The repertoire holds under 25,000 clones, roughly two thirds seen once, with about 0.71% in the top ten. Specimen: spleen. The receptors derive from a female BALB/c mouse in good health. The strain is characterized by the MHC haplotype H2-d.

Details on this clone: Mouse gene names and germline throughout. The CDR3 extends 1 residue past the end of the read, so its final part is completed from the germline J gene. The J gene is TRBJ2-2, the V gene TRBV13-2; a weak D match, TRBD1 (5 bases). Germline V gene sequence: CDR1 NNHNN, CDR2 SYGAGS (reference sequence). V was cut by 0 bases and J by 2 bases, with 5 bases left in between. This CDR3 comprises 14 residues. CDR3 residues: CASGDEGNTGQLYF. CDR3 DNA (partial): TGTGCCAGCGGTGATGAGGGGAACACCGGGCAGCTCTAC.

As regards this clone: The gene names here belong to mouse. Incomplete CDR3 DNA: TGTGCCAGCAGTGGACTGGGGGGATCTAGTGCAGAAACGCTGTAT. Translation gives CASSGLGGSSAETLY. The CDR3 in its entirety is CASSGLGGSSAETLYF. This chain joins TRBV19 and TRBJ2-3, with 11 bases aligning to TRBD2. The DNA ends 1 residue before the CDR3 does, and the rest of the CDR3 is filled in from the germline J gene. The germline V gene has CDR1 FNHDT and CDR2 SITEND (reference sequence). The CDR3 spans 16 residues. The V and J ends lost 4 bases and 0 bases, in that order; junction bases with no gene match: 4.

This clone was counted only a few times. Genes here carry mouse names. The CDR3 end lies 1 residue beyond the end of the read and is filled in from the germline J gene. This chain joins TRBV5 and TRBJ2-7; 7 nucleotides line up with TRBD1. The CDR3 extends over 12 amino acids. J lost 4 bases, V lost 4 bases, and 1 base had no gene match. Germline V gene data show CDR1 as LGHNA and CDR2 as YNLKQL (reference sequence). The CDR3: CASSLQGYEQYF. The covered CDR3 bases are TGTGCCAGCAGCCTACAGGGGTATGAACAGTAC.

As for this clone: Gene names are the mouse ones. The read gets to within 1 residue of the CDR3 end, and the germline J gene fills in the rest. The chain joins TRBV4 to TRBJ1-1; 7 positions match TRBD1. Trimming cost V 7 bases and J 0 bases; bases outside gene matches: 5. Per germline, CDR1 LGHDT and CDR2 YNNKQL (reference sequence). CDR3 length: 14 amino acids. The CDR3 reads CASTYRGTNTEVFF. CDR3 DNA, as far as it was read: TGTGCCAGCACCTACAGGGGCACAAACACAGAAGTCTTC.

To note about this clone: Gene names are mouse gene names. The sequenced part of the CDR3 DNA is TGTGCCAGCAGCGCTCCGGGACAGTCCAACGAAAGATTATTT. Residues: CASSAPGQSNERLF. The CDR3 as a whole reads CASSAPGQSNERLFF. The chain joins TRBV4 to TRBJ1-4, with 7 bases identical to TRBD1. The DNA ends 1 residue before the CDR3 does, and the rest of the CDR3 is filled in from the germline J gene. Trimming cost V 5 bases and J 2 bases; bases outside gene matches: 5. CDR3 length: 15 residues. Germline V gives CDR1 LGHDT, CDR2 YNNKQL (reference sequence).

A remark on this clone: Gene names are the mouse ones. The read finishes 1 residue shy of the CDR3 end, and the germline J gene is used to complete it. The rearrangement joins TRBV13-1 to TRBJ2-5; 9 positions match TRBD1. The CDR3 totals 13 residues. Unmatched junction bases numbered 3, after V lost 4 bases and J lost 6 bases. Germline V lookup: CDR1 NSHNY, CDR2 SYGAGN. CDR3 DNA, as far as it was read: TGTGCCAGCAGTTCCGGGACAGGGGACACCCAGTAC. Translating it yields CASSSGTGDTQY. The whole CDR3 sequence is CASSSGTGDTQYF.

Regarding this clone: The listed genes are named as in mouse. The CDR3 end lies 1 residue beyond the end of the read and is filled in from the germline J gene. This chain links TRBV5 with TRBJ2-5; D unresolved. CDR3 length: 12 amino acids. The V gene's germline CDR1 is LGHNA and CDR2 YNLKQL (reference sequence). V lost 0 bases to trimming and J lost 6 bases, with 4 bases between them. The CDR3 is CASSQDWDTQYF. The CDR3 DNA, read in part, is TGTGCCAGCAGCCAAGACTGGGACACCCAGTAC.

Comments on this clone: The germline and genes are mouse ones. The read is 1 residue too short to cover the CDR3 end, so that end is filled in from the germline J gene. The chain recombines TRBV13-2 with TRBJ1-1; 9 bases line up with TRBD1. In germline, CDR1 is NNHNN, CDR2 SYGAGS (reference sequence). The CDR3 spans 14 residues. V lost 3 bases and J lost 1; bases outside the gene matches: 1. The CDR3 bases that were read are TGTGCCAGCGGTGTGGGACAGGGAAACACAGAAGTCTTC. This codes for CASGVGQGNTEVF. The full-length CDR3 reads as CASGVGQGNTEVFF.

In the case of this clone: The genes and germline here are from mouse. The DNA ends 1 residue before the CDR3 does, and the rest of the CDR3 is filled in from the germline J gene. The V and J genes are TRBV31 and TRBJ2-5, with D possibly being TRBD1 or TRBD2 (6 bases each). V was shortened by 0 bases and J by 2 bases, with 9 bases between the two germline ends. The CDR3 is 14 residues long. Germline CDR1 and CDR2: GKSSPN and SITVG. CDR3: CAWSLGGFQDTQYF. CDR3 DNA (partial): TGTGCCTGGAGTCTAGGGGGGTTCCAAGACACCCAGTAC.

This clone was seen only once. The gene names given are mouse names. The sequenced CDR3 bases are TGTGCCAGCAGCCTACTGGGGGGCTTCTCCTATGAACAGTAC. Its translation: CASSLLGGFSYEQY. The CDR3 as a whole reads CASSLLGGFSYEQYF. V and J are TRBV13-3 and TRBJ2-7, with 9 bases identical to TRBD2. The sequence runs out 1 residue before the end of the CDR3; the remainder is reconstructed from the germline J gene. CDR3 length equals 15 residues. Per the germline V gene, CDR1 is NNHDY and CDR2 is SYVADS. The J segment lost 0 bases and the V segment lost 5 bases, leaving 6 bases of the junction unmatched.

As to this clone: Genes here carry mouse names. Coverage ceases 1 residue before the CDR3 finishes, and the germline J gene fills in the end. The chain has TRBV17 and TRBJ2-2, with D possibly TRBD1 on 6 matching bases. The CDR3 is 15 amino acids. Trimming left V 0 bases short and J 2 bases short, with 7 bases between. Germline assignment: CDR1 MNHDT and CDR2 YYDKIL. The CDR3 loop is CASSRDRGNTGQLYF. CDR3 bases read: TGTGCTAGCAGTAGAGACAGGGGCAACACCGGGCAGCTCTAC.

As concerns this clone: Genes and germline come from the mouse. Read sequence stops 1 residue before the CDR3 end, and the germline J gene provides the missing end. The chain carries TRBV1 and TRBJ1-4; 9 nucleotides align to TRBD1. The CDR3 loop spans 15 amino acids. Germline values: CDR1 NSQYPW, CDR2 LRSPGD (reference sequence). With 3 bases clipped from V and 3 bases from J, the junction kept 2 bases outside the gene matches. Incomplete CDR3 DNA: TGCACCTGCAGTGCTCGGACAGGGGCCAACGAAAGATTATTT. This gives the protein CTCSARTGANERLF. In full, the CDR3 is CTCSARTGANERLFF.

A note on this clone: The genes are named according to mouse. The read ends 1 residue before the CDR3 terminus; that terminus is restored from the germline J gene. The chain recombines TRBV31 with TRBJ2-3, with D maybe TRBD1 (6 bases). V lost 5 bases to trimming and J lost 4 bases, with 7 bases between them. The germline CDR1 and CDR2 sequences are GKSSPN and SITVG. This CDR3 is built from 11 residues. The sequenced CDR3 bases are TGTGCCTGGGGGGACACAGAAACGCTGTAT. This encodes CAWGDTETLY. The whole CDR3 protein reads CAWGDTETLYF.

In the case of this clone: The genes and germline here are from mouse. The read ends 1 residue shy of where the CDR3 ends; the end is completed using the germline J gene. The same CDR3 also results from other DNA sequences found in this sample. The J gene is TRBJ2-4, the V gene TRBV13-3; 8 bases fit TRBD2. Looked up from germline, CDR1 is NNHDY and CDR2 is SYVADS. The CDR3 is 16 amino acids. V was clipped by 4 bases and J by 0 bases; unmatched bases: 7. CDR3 amino acids: CASSPTGGSSQNTLYF. CDR3 DNA, as far as it was read: TGTGCCAGCAGTCCTACTGGGGGCTCTAGTCAAAACACCTTGTAC.

This clone has just a few counts. The gene names given are mouse names. From the germline J gene comes the end of the CDR3, since the read stops 1 residue before it. V is TRBV17 and J is TRBJ1-4; 9 positions match TRBD1. Trimming removed 5 bases from V and 6 bases from J; junction bases left unmatched: 1. The CDR3 runs 13 residues. CDR1 is MNHDT, CDR2 YYDKIL, per germline. CDR3 sequence reads: CASSRTGDERLFF. Incomplete CDR3 DNA: TGTGCTAGCAGTCGGACAGGGGACGAAAGATTATTT. Supplemented by reference TRBV17 and TRBJ1-4, the full variable domain reads DTTVKQNPRYKLARVGKPVNLICSQTMNHDTMYWYQKKPNQAPKLLLFYYDKILNREADTFEKFQSSRPNNSFCSLYIGSAGLEYSAMYLCASSRTGDERLFFGHGTKLSVL.

As regards this clone: The gene names here belong to mouse. From the germline J gene comes the end of the CDR3, since the read stops 1 residue before it. The chain couples TRBV31 to TRBJ1-5, with D tentatively TRBD1 (5 bases). Germline values: CDR1 GKSSPN, CDR2 SITVG. V dropped 0 bases and J dropped 7 bases, with 7 bases sitting between them. The CDR3 contains 12 residues. CDR3 DNA, as far as it was read: TGTGCCTGGAGTCTAGAGGGGCAGGCTCCGCTT. Protein product: CAWSLEGQAPL. The whole CDR3 is CAWSLEGQAPLF.

Points on this clone: Germline and genes: mouse. Sequencing ends 1 residue short of the CDR3 end; the germline J gene provides the rest. The chain carries TRBV19 and TRBJ1-1; TRBD1 is a possible D gene (6 bases). The length of the CDR3 is 13 residues. CDR1 is FNHDT and CDR2 is SITEND in the germline V gene (reference sequence). V shed 6 bases and J shed 0 bases, with 9 bases lying between them. The sequenced CDR3 bases are TGTGCCAGCACTCAGGGGCCAAACACAGAAGTCTTC. Protein sequence: CASTQGPNTEVF. The whole CDR3 protein is CASTQGPNTEVFF.

The count of this clone is one. Gene names are the mouse ones. Sequencing ends 1 residue short of the CDR3 end; the germline J gene provides the rest. This rearrangement joins TRBV5 to TRBJ2-4, with 12 bases matching TRBD2. Losses at the gene ends were 1 base for V and 0 bases for J; bases not matched to a gene: 2. The CDR3 covers 17 residues. The germline V gene has CDR1 LGHNA and CDR2 YNLKQL (reference sequence). The CDR3 bases that were read are TGTGCCAGCAGCCAAGGGGGACTGGGGGGTAGTCAAAACACCTTGTAC. Protein sequence: CASSQGGLGGSQNTLY. The full-length CDR3 reads as CASSQGGLGGSQNTLYF.

Concerning this clone: Gene names are the mouse ones. The CDR3 is cut off 1 residue early in the read; its end comes from the germline J gene. J is TRBJ2-4 and V is TRBV1, with D perhaps matching TRBD1 (5 bases). In germline, CDR1 is NSQYPW, CDR2 LRSPGD (reference sequence). V lost 3 bases, J lost 5 bases, and 6 bases lay in between. There are 12 residues in the CDR3. Incomplete CDR3 DNA: TGCACCTGCAGTGCGACAGTAAACACCTTGTAC. Its protein is CTCSATVNTLY. The entire CDR3 protein reads CTCSATVNTLYF.

This clone is a singleton in its sample. Gene names follow the mouse nomenclature. The CDR3 is cut off 1 residue early in the read; its end comes from the germline J gene. The J gene is TRBJ2-2, the V gene TRBV13-2, with 9 bases matching TRBD2. Germline CDR1 and CDR2: NNHNN and SYGAGS (reference sequence). Losses at the gene ends were 0 bases for V and 4 bases for J; bases not matched to a gene: 4. The CDR3 sequence is 16 residues long. The CDR3 bases that were read are TGTGCCAGCGGTGATGCTCTGGGGGGGGCCACCGGGCAGCTCTAC. Translating it yields CASGDALGGATGQLY. The entire CDR3 protein reads CASGDALGGATGQLYF.